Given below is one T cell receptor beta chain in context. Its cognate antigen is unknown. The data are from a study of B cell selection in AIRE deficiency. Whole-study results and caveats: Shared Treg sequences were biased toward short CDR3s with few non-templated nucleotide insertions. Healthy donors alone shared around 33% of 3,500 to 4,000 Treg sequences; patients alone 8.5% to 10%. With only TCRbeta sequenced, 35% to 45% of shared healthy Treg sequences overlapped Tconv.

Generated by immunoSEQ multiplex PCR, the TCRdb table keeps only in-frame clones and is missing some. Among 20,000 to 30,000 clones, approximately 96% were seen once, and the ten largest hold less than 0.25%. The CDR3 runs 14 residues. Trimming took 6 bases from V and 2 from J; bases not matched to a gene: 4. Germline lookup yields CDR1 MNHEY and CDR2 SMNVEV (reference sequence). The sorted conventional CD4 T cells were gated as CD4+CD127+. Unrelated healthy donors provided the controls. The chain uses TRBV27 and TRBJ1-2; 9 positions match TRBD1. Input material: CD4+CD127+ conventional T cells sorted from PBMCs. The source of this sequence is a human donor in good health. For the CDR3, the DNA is TGTGCCAGCAGCTCCGGGACAGGGAACTATGGCTACACCTTC. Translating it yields CASSSGTGNYGYTF.